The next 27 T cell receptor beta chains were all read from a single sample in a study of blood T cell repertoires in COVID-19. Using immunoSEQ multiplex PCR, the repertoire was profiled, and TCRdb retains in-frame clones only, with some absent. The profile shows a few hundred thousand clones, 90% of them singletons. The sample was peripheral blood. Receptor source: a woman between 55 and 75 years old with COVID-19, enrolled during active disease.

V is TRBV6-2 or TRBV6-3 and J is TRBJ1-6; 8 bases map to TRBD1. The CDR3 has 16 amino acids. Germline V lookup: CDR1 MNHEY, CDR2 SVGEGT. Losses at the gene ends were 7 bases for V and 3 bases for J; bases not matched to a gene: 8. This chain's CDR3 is CASNPGQAFYNSPLHF. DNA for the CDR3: TGTGCCAGCAACCCGGGACAGGCCTTCTATAATTCACCCCTCCACTTT.

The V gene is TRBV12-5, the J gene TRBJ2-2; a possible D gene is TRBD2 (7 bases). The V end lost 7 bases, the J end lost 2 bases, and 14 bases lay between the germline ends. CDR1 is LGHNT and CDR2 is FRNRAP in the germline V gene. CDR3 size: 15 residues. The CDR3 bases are TGTGCTAGTGCCCGGGGAGGGGGAAACACCGGGGAGCTGTTTTTT. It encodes CASARGGGNTGELFF.

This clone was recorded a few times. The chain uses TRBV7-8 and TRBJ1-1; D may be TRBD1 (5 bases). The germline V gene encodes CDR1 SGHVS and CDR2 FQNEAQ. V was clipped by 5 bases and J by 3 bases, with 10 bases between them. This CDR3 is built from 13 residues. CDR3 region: CASSEGAYTEAFF. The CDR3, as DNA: TGTGCCAGCAGCGAAGGGGCGTACACTGAAGCTTTCTTT.

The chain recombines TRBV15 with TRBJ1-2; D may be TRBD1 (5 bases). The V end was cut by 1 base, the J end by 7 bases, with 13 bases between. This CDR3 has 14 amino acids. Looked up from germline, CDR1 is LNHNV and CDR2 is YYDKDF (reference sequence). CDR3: CATSRAWGESGYTF. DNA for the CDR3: TGTGCCACCAGCAGAGCATGGGGGGAGAGTGGCTACACCTTC.

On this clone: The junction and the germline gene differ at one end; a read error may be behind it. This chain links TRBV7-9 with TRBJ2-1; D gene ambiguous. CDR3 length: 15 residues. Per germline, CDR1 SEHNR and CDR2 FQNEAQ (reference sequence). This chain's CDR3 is CASTLVLARYNEQFF. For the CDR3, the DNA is TGTGCCAGCACCTTAGTTCTCGCTCGGTACAATGAGCAGTTCTTC.

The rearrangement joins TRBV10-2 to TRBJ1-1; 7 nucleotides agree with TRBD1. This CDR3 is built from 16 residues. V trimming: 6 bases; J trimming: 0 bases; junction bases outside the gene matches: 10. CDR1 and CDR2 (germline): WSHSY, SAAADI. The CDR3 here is CASSRGQDYMNTEAFF. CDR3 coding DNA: TGCGCCAGCAGCCGAGGACAGGATTACATGAACACTGAAGCTTTCTTT.

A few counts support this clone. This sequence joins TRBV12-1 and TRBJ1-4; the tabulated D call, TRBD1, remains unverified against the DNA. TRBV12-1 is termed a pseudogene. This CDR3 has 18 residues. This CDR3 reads CASSTQGQGGPTNEKLFF. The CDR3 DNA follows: TGTGCCAGCAGCACCCAAGGACAGGGCGGTCCAACTAATGAAAAACTGTTTTTT.

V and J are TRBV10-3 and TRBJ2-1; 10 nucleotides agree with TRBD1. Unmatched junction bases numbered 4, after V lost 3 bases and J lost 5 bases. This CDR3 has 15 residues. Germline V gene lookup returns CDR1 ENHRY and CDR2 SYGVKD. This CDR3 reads CAISEGQGGNNEQFF. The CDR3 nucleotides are TGTGCCATCAGTGAAGGACAGGGGGGGAACAATGAGCAGTTCTTC.

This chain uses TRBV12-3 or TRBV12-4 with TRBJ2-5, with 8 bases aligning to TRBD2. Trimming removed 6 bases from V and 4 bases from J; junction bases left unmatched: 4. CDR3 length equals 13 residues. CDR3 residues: CASRPGGGETQYF. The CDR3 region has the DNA TGTGCCAGCAGACCGGGGGGGGGAGAGACCCAGTACTTC.

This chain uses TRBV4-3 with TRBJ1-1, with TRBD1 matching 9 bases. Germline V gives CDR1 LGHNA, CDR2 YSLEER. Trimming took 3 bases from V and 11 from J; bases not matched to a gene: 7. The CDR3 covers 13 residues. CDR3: CASSHNRGLEAFF. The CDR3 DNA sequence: TGCGCCAGCAGCCATAACAGGGGGCTAGAGGCTTTCTTT.

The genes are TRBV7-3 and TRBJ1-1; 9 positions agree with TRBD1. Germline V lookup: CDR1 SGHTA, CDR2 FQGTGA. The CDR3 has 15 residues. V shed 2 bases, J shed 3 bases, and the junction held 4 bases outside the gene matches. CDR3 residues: CASSLSGTGYTEAFF. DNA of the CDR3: TGTGCCAGCAGCTTATCTGGGACAGGGTACACTGAAGCTTTCTTT.

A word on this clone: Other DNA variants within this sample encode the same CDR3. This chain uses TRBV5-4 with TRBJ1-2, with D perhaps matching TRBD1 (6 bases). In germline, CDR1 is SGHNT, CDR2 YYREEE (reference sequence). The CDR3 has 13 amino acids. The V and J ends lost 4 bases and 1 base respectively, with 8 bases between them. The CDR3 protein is CASSLDSNYGYTF. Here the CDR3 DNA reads TGTGCCAGCAGCCTGGACAGTAACTATGGCTACACCTTC.

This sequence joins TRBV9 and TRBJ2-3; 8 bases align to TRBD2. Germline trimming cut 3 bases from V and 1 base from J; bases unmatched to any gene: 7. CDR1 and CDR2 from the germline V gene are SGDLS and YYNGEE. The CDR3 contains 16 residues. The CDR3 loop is CASSANRGGRTDTQYF. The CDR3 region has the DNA TGTGCCAGCAGCGCCAACCGGGGGGGACGCACAGATACGCAGTATTTT.

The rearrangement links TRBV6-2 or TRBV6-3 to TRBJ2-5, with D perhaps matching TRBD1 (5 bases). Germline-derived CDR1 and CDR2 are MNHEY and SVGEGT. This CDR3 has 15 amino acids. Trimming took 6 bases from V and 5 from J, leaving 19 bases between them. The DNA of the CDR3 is TGTGCCAGCAGCCGCCTCCAGGGTATCCCTGAGACCCAGTACTTC. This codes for CASSRLQGIPETQYF.

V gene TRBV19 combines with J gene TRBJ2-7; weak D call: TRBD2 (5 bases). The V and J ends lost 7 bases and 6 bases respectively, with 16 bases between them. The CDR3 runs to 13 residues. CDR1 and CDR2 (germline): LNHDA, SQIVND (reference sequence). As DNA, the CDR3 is TGTGCCAGTAACGAGGTCAGAGGGCGCGAGCAGTACTTC. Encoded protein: CASNEVRGREQYF.

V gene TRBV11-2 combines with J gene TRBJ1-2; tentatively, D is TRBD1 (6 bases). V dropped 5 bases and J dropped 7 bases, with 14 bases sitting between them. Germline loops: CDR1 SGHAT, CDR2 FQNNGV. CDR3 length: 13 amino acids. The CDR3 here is CASSPRTVGGYTF. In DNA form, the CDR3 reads TGTGCCAGCAGCCCCCGGACAGTGGGTGGCTACACCTTC.

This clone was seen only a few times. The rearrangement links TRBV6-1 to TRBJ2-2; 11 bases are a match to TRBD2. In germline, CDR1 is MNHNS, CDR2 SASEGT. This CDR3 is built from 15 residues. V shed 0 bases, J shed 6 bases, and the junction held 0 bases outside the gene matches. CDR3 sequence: CASSEASGGAGELFF. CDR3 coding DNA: TGTGCCAGCAGTGAAGCTAGCGGGGGGGCCGGGGAGCTGTTTTTT.

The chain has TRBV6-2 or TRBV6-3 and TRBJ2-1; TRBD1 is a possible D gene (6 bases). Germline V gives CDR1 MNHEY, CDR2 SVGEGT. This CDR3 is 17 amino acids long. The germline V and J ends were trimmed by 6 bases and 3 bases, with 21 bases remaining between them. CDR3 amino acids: CASSPTRDNQYYNEQFF. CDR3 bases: TGTGCCAGCAGCCCCACCCGGGACAACCAGTACTACAATGAGCAGTTCTTC.

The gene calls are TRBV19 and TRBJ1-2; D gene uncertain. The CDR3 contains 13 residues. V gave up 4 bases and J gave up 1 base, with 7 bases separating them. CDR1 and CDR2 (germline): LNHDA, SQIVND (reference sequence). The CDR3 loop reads CASSTLNNYGYTF. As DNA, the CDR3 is TGTGCCAGTAGTACCCTTAATAACTATGGCTACACCTTC.

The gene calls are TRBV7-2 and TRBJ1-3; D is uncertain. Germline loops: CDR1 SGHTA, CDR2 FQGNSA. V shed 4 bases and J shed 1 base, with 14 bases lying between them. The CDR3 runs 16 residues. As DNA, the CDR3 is TGTGCCAGCAGCTCCCCCCGGGGAACTTCTGGAAACACCATATATTTT. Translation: CASSSPRGTSGNTIYF.

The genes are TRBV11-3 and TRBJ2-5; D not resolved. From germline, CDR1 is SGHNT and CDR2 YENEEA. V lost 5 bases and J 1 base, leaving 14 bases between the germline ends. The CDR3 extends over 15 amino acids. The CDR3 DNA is TGTGCCAGCAGCACCTCCTCCAGTCTCCAAGAGACCCAGTACTTC. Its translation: CASSTSSSLQETQYF.

DNA of the CDR3: TGTGCCAGCAGCTTTGGCCCTCAAGAGACCCAGTACTTC. It codes for CASSFGPQETQYF. The genes are TRBV11-3 and TRBJ2-5; D not resolved. Trimming removed 3 bases from V and 2 bases from J, with 7 bases in between. Looked up from germline, CDR1 is SGHNT and CDR2 is YENEEA. The CDR3 is 13 residues long.

The CDR3 here is CASSEAAGAGANVLTF. The CDR3 nucleotides are TGTGCCAGCAGTGAAGCCGCCGGGGCTGGGGCCAACGTCCTGACTTTC. The rearrangement uses TRBV6-1 and TRBJ2-6; D is possibly TRBD2 (5 bases). The CDR3 runs 16 residues. Germline V gene data show CDR1 as MNHNS and CDR2 as SASEGT. The V end lost 0 bases, the J end lost 2 bases, and 8 bases lay between the germline ends.

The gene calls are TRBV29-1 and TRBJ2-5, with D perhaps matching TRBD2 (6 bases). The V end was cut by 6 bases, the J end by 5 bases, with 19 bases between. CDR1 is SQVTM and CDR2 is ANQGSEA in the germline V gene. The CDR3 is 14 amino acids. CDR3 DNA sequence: TGCAGCGTAACCCGAGGAGGGCCTGGGGAGACCCAGTACTTC. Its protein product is CSVTRGGPGETQYF.

The CDR3 spells CASTLYREETQYF. The CDR3 region has the DNA TGTGCCAGCACCCTATACAGGGAAGAGACCCAGTACTTC. This chain uses TRBV7-2 with TRBJ2-5, with D perhaps matching TRBD1 (6 bases). The CDR3 is 13 residues long. Germline V lookup: CDR1 SGHTA, CDR2 FQGNSA. Trimming pared 7 bases from V and 3 bases from J, leaving 12 bases between.

CDR3 bases: TGTGCCAGCAGCGCCTCCGGGACAGGGACCTACGAGCAGTACTTC. Its translation: CASSASGTGTYEQYF. The chain employs TRBV9 and TRBJ2-7; 9 bases are shared with TRBD1. CDR1 and CDR2 from the germline V gene are SGDLS and YYNGEE. V lost 3 bases and J lost 2; bases outside the gene matches: 6. The CDR3 runs to 15 residues.

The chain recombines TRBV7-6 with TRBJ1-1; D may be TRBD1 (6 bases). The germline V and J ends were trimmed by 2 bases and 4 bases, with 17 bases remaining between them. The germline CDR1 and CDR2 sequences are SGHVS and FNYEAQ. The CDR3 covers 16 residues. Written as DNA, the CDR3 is TGTGCCAGCAGCTTATCGGGGGGTAGGGGGGTCACTGAAGCTTTCTTT. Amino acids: CASSLSGGRGVTEAFF.